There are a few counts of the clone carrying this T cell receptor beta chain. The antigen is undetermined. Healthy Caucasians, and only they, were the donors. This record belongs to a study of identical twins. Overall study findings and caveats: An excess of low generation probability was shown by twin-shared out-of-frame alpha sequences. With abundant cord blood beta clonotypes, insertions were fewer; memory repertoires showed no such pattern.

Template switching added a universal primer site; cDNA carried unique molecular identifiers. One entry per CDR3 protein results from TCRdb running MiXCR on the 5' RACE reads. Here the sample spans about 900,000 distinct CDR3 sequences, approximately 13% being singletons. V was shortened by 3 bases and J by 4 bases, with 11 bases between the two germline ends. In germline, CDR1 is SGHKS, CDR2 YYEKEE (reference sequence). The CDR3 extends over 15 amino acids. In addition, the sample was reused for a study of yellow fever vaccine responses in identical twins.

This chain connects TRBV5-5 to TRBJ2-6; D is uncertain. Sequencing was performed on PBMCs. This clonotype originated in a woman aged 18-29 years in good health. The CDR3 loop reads CASSSTSNGANVLTF. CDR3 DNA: TGTGCCAGCAGCTCAACGAGCAACGGGGCCAACGTCCTGACTTTC.